The rows below give T cell receptor beta chains drawn from one sample of a study of blood T cell dynamics during melanoma immunotherapy. Some clones are missing from TCRdb's copy, which holds only in-frame ones; the method was immunoSEQ multiplex PCR. The top ten hold approximately 5% of the sample, which has roughly 6,000 clones, around 90% seen once. The sample in question was blood, obtained from a patient treated with checkpoint blockade. Source of these receptors: a human donor with melanoma. Each CDR3 is given with its conserved first and last residue. The order of the fields is V gene, J gene, D gene, clone size, CDR3 DNA, CDR3 protein. A D gene is named only where the DNA matches it firmly. Clone size is not always given. Where it is, it says once, few, many or a class for expanded clones.

TRBV28	TRBJ1-6	.	.	TGTGCCAGCGGGCCTACAGGGTTTAATTCACCCCTCCACTTT	CASGPTGFNSPLHF
TRBV21-1	TRBJ2-7	.	.	TGTGCCAGCAGCCCGCACCCAAGGGGGAAAGCTTCCTACGAGCAGTACTTC	CASSPHPRGKASYEQYF
TRBV2	TRBJ2-1	TRBD2	.	TGTGCCAGCAGTGTGGCTAGCGGGGGGAGGGTTGAGCAGTTCTTC	CASSVASGGRVEQFF
TRBV5-1	TRBJ2-5	.	.	TGCGCCAGCAGCTTGGCAGGGGCCGTACAAGAGACCCAGTACTTC	CASSLAGAVQETQYF
TRBV5-1	TRBJ1-6	TRBD1	.	TGCGCCAGCAGAGGAATAGACGGGACAGCAGATAATTCACCCCTCCACTTT	CASRGIDGTADNSPLHF
TRBV7-3	TRBJ2-3	.	.	TGTGCCAGCAGCTTAGCAGGCGCAGATACGCAGTATTTT	CASSLAGADTQYF
TRBV5-4	TRBJ2-1	.	.	TGTGCCAGCACCCACGCGGGGTCCTACAATGAGCAGTTCTTC	CASTHAGSYNEQFF
TRBV5-1	TRBJ1-2	.	.	TGCGCCAGCAGCTCTAGGACAGATGTTGCTGGCTACACCTTC	CASSSRTDVAGYTF
TRBV5-1	TRBJ2-7	.	.	TGCGCCAGCAGCTTGGAGGGGTGGGAGCAGTACTTC	CASSLEGWEQYF
TRBV11-2	TRBJ2-5	TRBD2	.	TGTGCCAGCTGCCTAGCGGGGGGCGGTGATGAGACCCAGTACTTC	CASCLAGGGDETQYF
TRBV7-3	TRBJ2-7	.	once	TGTGCCAGCTCCCCAGGGCACTCCTACGAGCAGTACTTC	CASSPGHSYEQYF
TRBV2	TRBJ2-7	.	few	TGTGCCAGCCTTGGGGGAAACTCCTACGAGCAGTACTTC	CASLGGNSYEQYF
TRBV11-2	TRBJ2-1	.	.	TGTGCCAGCAGCTCTCCAGTCAGCTCCTACAATGAGCAGTTCTTC	CASSSPVSSYNEQFF
TRBV27	TRBJ2-3	.	.	TGTGCCAGCAGCTACCTATACTCCACAGATACGCAGTATTTT	CASSYLYSTDTQYF
TRBV4-2	TRBJ2-3	TRBD2	.	TGTGCCAGCAGCCAGGGGGGGACTAGCGGTAGCACAGATACGCAGTATTTT	CASSQGGTSGSTDTQYF
TRBV7-9	TRBJ2-7	.	.	TGTGCCAGCAGCTACTACAGGGCTCTCGAGCAGTACTTC	CASSYYRALEQYF
TRBV7-8	TRBJ2-7	.	.	TGTGCCAGCAGCGTTCAGTACGAGCAGTACTTC	CASSVQYEQYF
TRBV7-2	TRBJ1-5	.	.	TGTGCCAGCAGCTTAGTTGGGGACCTTAGCAATCAGCCCCAGCATTTT	CASSLVGDLSNQPQHF
TRBV5-5	TRBJ1-1	.	.	TGTGCCAGCAGCTTTGTGTGGGCATCAGACACTGAAGCTTTCTTT	CASSFVWASDTEAFF